Listed below are T cell receptor beta chains from one sample, sequenced in a study of blood T cell repertoires in COVID-19. Profiled with immunoSEQ multiplex PCR; TCRdb holds only in-frame clones, not every one. The data show approximately 100,000 clones, about 85% seen once. The sample taken for sequencing was peripheral blood. The receptors were gathered from a human donor in a cohort sampled during active COVID-19. CDR3s include the opening cysteine and the closing phenylalanine or tryptophan. Fields, in order: V gene, J gene, D gene, clone size, CDR3 protein, CDR3 DNA. D genes are given only for firm matches. Expanded clones get a size class; other rows say once, few or many, or leave the size out.

v_gene: TRBV7-2; j_gene: TRBJ1-1; d_gene: .; abundance: once; CDR3aa: CASSLLGVSTEAFF; CDR3nt: TGTGCCAGCAGCTTACTTGGTGTGAGCACTGAAGCTTTCTTT
v_gene: TRBV27; j_gene: TRBJ2-7; d_gene: .; abundance: .; CDR3aa: CASSRYVKSSYEQYF; CDR3nt: TGTGCCAGCAGTCGTTACGTCAAGAGCTCCTACGAGCAGTACTTC
v_gene: TRBV5-1; j_gene: TRBJ2-5; d_gene: TRBD1; abundance: .; CDR3aa: CASSSLQGAQGETQYF; CDR3nt: TGCGCCAGCAGCAGCCTACAGGGGGCGCAAGGAGAGACCCAGTACTTC
v_gene: TRBV28; j_gene: TRBJ1-4; d_gene: TRBD1; abundance: once; CDR3aa: CASSLPGTANEKLFF; CDR3nt: TGTGCCAGCAGTCTACCCGGGACAGCGAATGAAAAACTGTTTTTT
v_gene: TRBV28; j_gene: TRBJ1-5; d_gene: .; abundance: .; CDR3aa: CASRADRYSNQPQHF; CDR3nt: TGTGCCAGCAGGGCCGACAGGTATAGCAATCAGCCCCAGCATTTT
v_gene: TRBV7-9; j_gene: TRBJ1-1; d_gene: .; abundance: .; CDR3aa: CASSLEAGTPEAFF; CDR3nt: TGTGCCAGCAGCTTAGAGGCCGGGACACCTGAAGCTTTCTTT
v_gene: TRBV9; j_gene: TRBJ2-7; d_gene: TRBD1; abundance: .; CDR3aa: CASSSTGTGIYEQYF; CDR3nt: TGTGCCAGCAGCTCCACCGGGACAGGGATCTACGAGCAGTACTTC
v_gene: TRBV7-6; j_gene: TRBJ1-1; d_gene: .; abundance: .; CDR3aa: CASSAQGGTEAFF; CDR3nt: TGTGCCAGCAGCGCACAGGGAGGGACTGAAGCTTTCTTT
v_gene: TRBV11-2; j_gene: TRBJ2-7; d_gene: TRBD1; abundance: .; CDR3aa: CASSSTGVSEQYF; CDR3nt: TGTGCCAGCAGTTCAACAGGGGTTTCCGAGCAGTACTTC
v_gene: TRBV14; j_gene: TRBJ1-3; d_gene: TRBD1; abundance: .; CDR3aa: CASSLEQGASGNTIYF; CDR3nt: TGTGCCAGCAGCCTGGAGCAGGGGGCCTCTGGAAACACCATATATTTT
v_gene: TRBV28; j_gene: TRBJ1-2; d_gene: TRBD1; abundance: once; CDR3aa: CASSSTGTDGYTF; CDR3nt: TGTGCCAGCAGCTCGACAGGGACGGATGGCTACACCTTC
v_gene: TRBV4-1; j_gene: TRBJ2-3; d_gene: .; abundance: few; CDR3aa: CASSQVGGPVTDTQYF; CDR3nt: TGCGCCAGCAGCCAAGTCGGGGGGCCTGTCACAGATACGCAGTATTTT
v_gene: TRBV3-1/TRBV3-2; j_gene: TRBJ2-4; d_gene: TRBD2; abundance: .; CDR3aa: CASSPRLAGVNIQYF; CDR3nt: TGTGCCAGCAGCCCCAGACTAGCGGGAGTGAACATTCAGTACTTC
v_gene: TRBV5-4; j_gene: TRBJ2-1; d_gene: TRBD2; abundance: .; CDR3aa: CASSPSGGATYNEQFF; CDR3nt: TGTGCCAGCAGCCCTAGCGGGGGGGCCACCTACAATGAGCAGTTCTTC
v_gene: TRBV6-2/TRBV6-3; j_gene: TRBJ2-1; d_gene: TRBD2; abundance: .; CDR3aa: CASSRGGSGGPNNEQFF; CDR3nt: TGTGCCAGCAGCCGAGGCGGTAGCGGGGGCCCCAACAATGAGCAGTTCTTC
v_gene: TRBV28; j_gene: TRBJ2-1; d_gene: .; abundance: .; CDR3aa: CASTPDTTYNEQFF; CDR3nt: TGTGCCAGCACCCCGGACACTACCTACAATGAGCAGTTCTTC
v_gene: TRBV19; j_gene: TRBJ1-3; d_gene: .; abundance: .; CDR3aa: CASREASGNTIYF; CDR3nt: TGTGCCAGTAGGGAGGCATCTGGAAACACCATATATTTT
v_gene: TRBV6-5; j_gene: TRBJ2-7; d_gene: TRBD2; abundance: .; CDR3aa: CASSKLAGGIEQYF; CDR3nt: TGTGCCAGCAGTAAACTAGCGGGAGGTATCGAGCAGTACTTC
v_gene: TRBV29-1; j_gene: TRBJ2-7; d_gene: TRBD2; abundance: .; CDR3aa: CSVGRGGDSYEQYF; CDR3nt: TGCAGCGTTGGGCGCGGGGGGGACTCCTACGAGCAGTACTTC
v_gene: TRBV28; j_gene: TRBJ2-7; d_gene: TRBD1; abundance: few; CDR3aa: CASRSTGTGTYEQYF; CDR3nt: TGTGCCAGCAGGTCAACCGGGACAGGGACCTACGAGCAGTACTTC
v_gene: TRBV28; j_gene: TRBJ1-2; d_gene: .; abundance: .; CDR3aa: CASTGGDGLNYGYTF; CDR3nt: TGTGCCAGCACTGGGGGGGACGGACTAAACTATGGCTACACCTTC
v_gene: TRBV21-1; j_gene: TRBJ1-5; d_gene: .; abundance: .; CDR3aa: CASSKVLGWDNNQPQHF; CDR3nt: TGTGCCAGCAGCAAAGTGTTGGGATGGGACAATAATCAGCCCCAGCATTTT
v_gene: TRBV2; j_gene: TRBJ1-5; d_gene: TRBD1; abundance: .; CDR3aa: CASSLDRGNQPQHF; CDR3nt: TGTGCCAGCAGCCTCGACAGGGGGAATCAGCCCCAGCATTTT
v_gene: TRBV20-1; j_gene: TRBJ2-7; d_gene: TRBD2; abundance: .; CDR3aa: CSASPSGIVWSYEQYF; CDR3nt: TGCAGTGCTAGTCCGAGCGGGATAGTCTGGTCCTACGAGCAGTACTTC
v_gene: TRBV2; j_gene: TRBJ2-7; d_gene: TRBD2; abundance: few; CDR3aa: CASSDSGRQSYEQYF; CDR3nt: TGTGCCAGCAGCGACAGCGGGAGACAATCCTACGAGCAGTACTTC
v_gene: TRBV12-3/TRBV12-4; j_gene: TRBJ2-7; d_gene: .; abundance: .; CDR3aa: CASSLAGGEQYF; CDR3nt: TGTGCCAGCAGTTTGGCGGGCGGCGAGCAGTACTTC
v_gene: TRBV2; j_gene: TRBJ2-5; d_gene: TRBD2; abundance: .; CDR3aa: CASLAGAETQYF; CDR3nt: TGTGCCAGCCTAGCGGGGGCAGAGACCCAGTACTTC
v_gene: TRBV6-5; j_gene: TRBJ2-7; d_gene: TRBD2; abundance: .; CDR3aa: CASTWTSGYEQYF; CDR3nt: TGTGCCAGCACTTGGACTAGCGGGTACGAGCAGTACTTC
v_gene: TRBV11-2; j_gene: TRBJ1-4; d_gene: TRBD1; abundance: few; CDR3aa: CASSLDPPTGANEKLFF; CDR3nt: TGTGCCAGCAGCTTAGATCCCCCAACAGGGGCTAATGAAAAACTGTTTTTT
v_gene: TRBV28; j_gene: TRBJ2-7; d_gene: TRBD2; abundance: .; CDR3aa: CASWGRGPSYEQYF; CDR3nt: TGTGCCAGCTGGGGGAGGGGCCCATCCTACGAGCAGTACTTC
v_gene: TRBV5-1; j_gene: TRBJ2-4; d_gene: TRBD1; abundance: .; CDR3aa: CASSFTGTGLNIQYF; CDR3nt: TGCGCCAGCAGCTTCACCGGGACAGGATTAAACATTCAGTACTTC
v_gene: TRBV12-3/TRBV12-4; j_gene: TRBJ2-7; d_gene: .; abundance: .; CDR3aa: CASSLLGLYEQYF; CDR3nt: TGTGCCAGCAGTTTACTTGGACTCTACGAGCAGTACTTC
v_gene: TRBV28; j_gene: TRBJ2-3; d_gene: TRBD2; abundance: .; CDR3aa: CASSARGWLAEISTDTQYF; CDR3nt: TGTGCCAGCAGTGCCCGGGGGTGGCTAGCGGAAATTAGCACAGATACGCAGTATTTT
v_gene: TRBV18; j_gene: TRBJ1-4; d_gene: .; abundance: once; CDR3aa: CASSPRRGANEKLFF; CDR3nt: TGTGCCAGCTCACCACGACGGGGGGCGAATGAAAAACTGTTTTTT
v_gene: TRBV3-1/TRBV3-2; j_gene: TRBJ1-1; d_gene: TRBD1; abundance: .; CDR3aa: CASSQAPGQGPSAFF; CDR3nt: TGTGCCAGCAGCCAAGCCCCGGGACAGGGGCCCTCAGCTTTCTTT